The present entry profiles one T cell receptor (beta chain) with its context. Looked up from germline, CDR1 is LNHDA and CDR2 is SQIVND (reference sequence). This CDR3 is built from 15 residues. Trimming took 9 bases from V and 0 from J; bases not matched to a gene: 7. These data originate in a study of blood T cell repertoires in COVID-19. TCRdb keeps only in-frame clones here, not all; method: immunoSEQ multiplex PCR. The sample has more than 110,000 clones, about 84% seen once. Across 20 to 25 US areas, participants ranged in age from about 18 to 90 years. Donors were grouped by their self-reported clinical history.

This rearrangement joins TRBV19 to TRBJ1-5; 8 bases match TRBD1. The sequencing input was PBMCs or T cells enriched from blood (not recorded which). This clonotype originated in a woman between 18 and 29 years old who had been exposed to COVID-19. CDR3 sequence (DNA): TGTGCCAGCAGGGACAGGTCCTATAGCAATCAGCCCCAGCATTTT. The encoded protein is CASRDRSYSNQPQHF.